The T cell receptor beta chain under discussion was sequenced for a study of blood T cell repertoires in COVID-19. V lost 3 bases to trimming and J lost 4 bases, with 4 bases between them. This CDR3 comprises 12 residues. CDR1 LNHDA and CDR2 SQIVND come from the germline V gene (reference sequence). Original analysis: Scientists estimated how many nucleated cells there were by amplifying reference gene primers. Clones were sequenced by immunoSEQ multiplex PCR, and TCRdb holds only the in-frame ones, with some missing. The V and J calls and the clone size are those of that table, but D and trimming were determined from the DNA. Of 150,000 to 200,000 clones in the sample, about 87% were seen once. This clone came up once.

The sequence was obtained from a young woman who had recovered from COVID-19. This chain uses TRBV19 with TRBJ2-1, with no clear D. Source material: peripheral blood. CDR3 coding DNA: TGTGCCAGTAGTATCGGGTACAATGAGCAGTTCTTC. Residues: CASSIGYNEQFF.